A single sample gave rise to the 9 T cell receptor beta chains below, sequenced in a study of cytomegalovirus exposure and HLA in healthy donors. Amplification used 60 Vbeta primers and 13 Jbeta primers. Here immunoSEQ multiplex PCR was the method, and the copy in TCRdb shows in-frame clones only, minus some. Of around 50,000 clones listed, just under 85% are singletons. The sequenced sample consisted of PBMCs. The source of these receptors is a man aged 35 to 55 in good health and CMV-seronegative.

The chain recombines TRBV7-8 with TRBJ2-3; TRBD2 matches 11 bases. The ends lost 5 bases at V and 7 bases at J; junction bases unmatched: 8. The CDR3 loop spans 15 amino acids. Germline lookup yields CDR1 SGHVS and CDR2 FQNEAQ. In DNA, the CDR3 is TGTGCCAGCAGCCCCCTAGCGGGGGGAGGTCATACGCAGTATTTT. Protein product: CASSPLAGGGHTQYF.

The chain uses TRBV5-1 and TRBJ1-1; D is perhaps TRBD1 (5 bases). V gave up 0 bases and J gave up 1 base, with 10 bases separating them. Germline V gene lookup returns CDR1 SGHRS and CDR2 YFSETQ. This CDR3 contains 15 residues. The CDR3, as DNA: TGCGCCAGCAGCTTGGAGGGGTACACGAACACTGAAGCTTTCTTT. It yields the protein CASSLEGYTNTEAFF.

The V and J genes are TRBV11-2 and TRBJ2-3, with 7 bases identical to TRBD2. Losses at the gene ends were 5 bases for V and 0 bases for J; bases not matched to a gene: 5. The CDR3 is 15 residues long. CDR1 and CDR2 from the germline V gene are SGHAT and FQNNGV. The CDR3 region is CASSQRDYSTDTQYF. CDR3 in DNA: TGTGCCAGCAGCCAACGGGACTATAGCACAGATACGCAGTATTTT.

This clone was observed a few times. The chain has TRBV10-3 and TRBJ1-6, with a weak D call TRBD1 (5 bases). V lost 6 bases and J 7 bases, leaving 10 bases between the germline ends. The CDR3 totals 13 residues. Germline-derived CDR1 and CDR2 are ENHRY and SYGVKD. In nucleotides, the CDR3 is TGTGCCATCAGAGGGGAAGGAAATTCACCCCTCCACTTT. It translates to CAIRGEGNSPLHF.

The chain recombines TRBV5-6 with TRBJ2-5; D is possibly TRBD2 (6 bases). The CDR3 has 13 residues. V lost 3 bases to trimming and J lost 5 bases, with 11 bases between them. CDR1 SGHDT and CDR2 YYEEEE come from the germline V gene. CDR3 nucleotides: TGTGCCAGCAGCTCTACGGGGAGGGAGACCCAGTACTTC. Residues: CASSSTGRETQYF. The variable domain in full, with the rest retrieved from reference TRBV5-6 and TRBJ2-5, is DAGVTQSPTHLIKTRGQQVTLRCSPKSGHDTVSWYQQALGQGPQFIFQYYEEEERQRGNFPDRFSGHQFPNYSSELNVNALLLGDSALYLCASSSTGRETQYFGPGTRLLVL.

CDR3 residues: CASSLAGDEQYF. The CDR3 bases are TGCGCCAGCAGCTTGGCCGGGGACGAGCAGTACTTC. This chain connects TRBV5-1 to TRBJ2-7; the D gene is possibly TRBD2 (5 bases). Germline V lookup: CDR1 SGHRS, CDR2 YFSETQ. This CDR3 is built from 12 residues. The V gene lost 0 bases and the J gene lost 5 bases, with 6 bases spanning the gap. The complete variable domain, with remaining parts taken from reference TRBV5-1 and TRBJ2-7, reads KAGVTQTPRYLIKTRGQQVTLSCSPISGHRSVSWYQQTPGQGLQFLFEYFSETQRNKGNFPGRFSGRQFSNSRSEMNVSTLELGDSALYLCASSLAGDEQYFGPGTRLTVT.

The sample holds a few counts of this clone. The rearrangement uses TRBV19 and TRBJ1-5; D is undetermined. V shed 8 bases and J shed 4 bases, with 15 bases lying between them. Germline values: CDR1 LNHDA, CDR2 SQIVND (reference sequence). This CDR3 contains 14 residues. In DNA form, the CDR3 reads TGTGCCAGTCGTAACCCGGGGAATAATCAGCCCCAGCATTTT. This sequence encodes CASRNPGNNQPQHF.

The chain has TRBV28 and TRBJ2-7; tentative D call: TRBD2 (6 bases). This CDR3 is 16 amino acids long. Per the germline V gene, CDR1 is MDHEN and CDR2 is SYDVKM. V lost 3 bases to trimming and J lost 6 bases, with 21 bases between them. CDR3 sequence (DNA): TGTGCCAGCAGTTTTTACTTAGGAGGGAGAGAAGTCGAGCAGTACTTC. It encodes CASSFYLGGREVEQYF.

This clone has only a few counts. The CDR3 region has the DNA TGCGCCAGCAGCCAGACCAGTGGAGGGGAGAACACTGAAGCTTTCTTT. Its translation is CASSQTSGGENTEAFF. The V gene is TRBV5-1, the J gene TRBJ1-1, with D tentatively TRBD1 (5 bases). CDR1 and CDR2 from the germline V gene are SGHRS and YFSETQ. The V and J ends lost 4 bases and 1 base respectively, with 17 bases between them. The CDR3 consists of 16 residues. Supplemented by reference TRBV5-1 and TRBJ1-1, the full variable domain reads KAGVTQTPRYLIKTRGQQVTLSCSPISGHRSVSWYQQTPGQGLQFLFEYFSETQRNKGNFPGRFSGRQFSNSRSEMNVSTLELGDSALYLCASSQTSGGENTEAFFGQGTRLTVV.